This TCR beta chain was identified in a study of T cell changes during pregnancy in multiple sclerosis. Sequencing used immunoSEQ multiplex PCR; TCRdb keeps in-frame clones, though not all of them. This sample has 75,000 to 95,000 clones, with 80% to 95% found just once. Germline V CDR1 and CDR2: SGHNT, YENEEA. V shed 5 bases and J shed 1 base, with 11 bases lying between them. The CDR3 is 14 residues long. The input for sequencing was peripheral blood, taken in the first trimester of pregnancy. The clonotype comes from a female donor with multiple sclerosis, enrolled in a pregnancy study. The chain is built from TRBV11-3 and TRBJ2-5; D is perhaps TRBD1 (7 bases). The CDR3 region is CASSRRDSQETQYF. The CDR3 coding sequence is TGTGCCAGCAGCCGGAGGGACAGCCAAGAGACCCAGTACTTC.